This T cell receptor (beta chain) appears in the sequencing data of a study of long-term antiretroviral therapy in people with HIV. Study-wide results and limits: Before ART, certain clones expanded, and these dominated the repertoire at all time points.

immunoSEQ v3.0 was run at survey level. Only in-frame clones appear in the TCRdb table, and some are missing; sequencing was by immunoSEQ multiplex PCR. Among approximately 24,000 clones listed, about four fifths were seen once. V lost 0 bases and J lost 5, with 23 bases in between. CDR3 length equals 18 residues. CDR1 is SGDLS and CDR2 is YYNGEE in the germline V gene. The sample holds a few counts of this clone. The antigen remains unidentified. The material was unsorted PBMCs, obtained 1.1 years before starting antiretroviral therapy. This chain links TRBV9 with TRBJ1-2; TRBD1 might be the D (6 bases). The receptor was isolated from a woman younger than 45 with HIV. Here the CDR3 reads CASSVVPNRAQDGYGYTF. The CDR3 DNA follows: TGTGCCAGCAGCGTAGTTCCCAACAGGGCCCAGGACGGATATGGCTACACCTTC.